The 28 T cell receptor beta chains reported below all come from one sample, sequenced in a study of Ad26.COV2.S vaccination and SARS-CoV-2 variants. The sample's treatment: some 20 received Ad26.COV2.S at low or high dose, single or two shots; a few received placebo; per-sample allocation not given. Collection of the samples took place on day 63 after the first injection of vaccine or placebo. Sequencing was performed with immunoSEQ multiplex PCR; in TCRdb, only in-frame clones are kept and a portion is missing. The profile shows around 300,000 clones, more than 85% of them singletons. This material consisted of peripheral blood, taken in a trial of Ad26.COV2.S vaccine versus placebo. The source is a person aged 18-65 years who received the Ad26.COV2.S COVID-19 vaccine or a placebo.

This chain uses TRBV12-3 or TRBV12-4 with TRBJ2-1, with no clear D. V was pared by 1 base and J by 6 bases, with 4 bases between. The CDR3 spans 12 residues. CDR3 residues: CASSLEVNEQFF. CDR3 nucleotides: TGTGCCAGCAGTTTAGAGGTCAATGAGCAGTTCTTC.

There are many counts of this clone. The rearrangement uses TRBV7-2 and TRBJ2-1, with unresolved D. The CDR3 spans 11 residues. V was shortened by 5 bases and J by 4 bases, with 3 bases between the two germline ends. The germline gives CDR1 SGHTA, CDR2 FQGNSA. CDR3 residues: CASSEYNEQFF. The CDR3 nucleotides read TGTGCCAGCAGCGAGTACAATGAGCAGTTCTTC.

The V and J genes are TRBV7-9 and TRBJ2-3, with 7 bases that match TRBD1. Unmatched junction bases numbered 10, after V lost 1 base and J lost 0 bases. Germline V gene sequence: CDR1 SEHNR, CDR2 FQNEAQ (reference sequence). The CDR3 runs to 18 residues. DNA for the CDR3: TGTGCCAGCAGCTTAGGTCCCTTGGCAGGGGGAAGCACAGATACGCAGTATTTT. Residues: CASSLGPLAGGSTDTQYF. The full variable domain, its missing parts supplied by reference TRBV7-9 and TRBJ2-3, is DTGVSQNPRHKITKRGQNVTFRCDPISEHNRLYWYRQTLGQGPEFLTYFQNEAQLEKSRLLSDRFSAERPKGSFSTLEIQRTEQGDSAMYLCASSLGPLAGGSTDTQYFGPGTRLTVL.

The chain is built from TRBV20-1 and TRBJ2-5, with 7 bases matching TRBD2. This CDR3 has 16 residues. CDR1 and CDR2 (germline): DFQATT, SNEGSKA (reference sequence). V gave up 3 bases and J gave up 5 bases; unmatched junction bases: 15. As DNA, the CDR3 is TGCAGTGCTAGTTCCCTAAGCGGGAACCGCCTGGAGACCCAGTACTTC. Its protein product is CSASSLSGNRLETQYF.

J is TRBJ2-7 and V is TRBV27; D is unclear. V was shortened by 4 bases and J by 1 base, with 11 bases between the two germline ends. CDR3 length: 14 amino acids. CDR1 is MNHEY and CDR2 is SMNVEV in the germline V gene (reference sequence). The CDR3 DNA reads as TGTGCCAGCAGTTCTCGGACGGGTTCCTACGAGCAGTACTTC. This translates into CASSSRTGSYEQYF.

The genes are TRBV10-3 and TRBJ1-3, with TRBD1 as a possible D gene (5 bases). Trimming shortened V by 7 bases and J by 0 bases, and 13 bases separated the two germline ends. This CDR3 has 15 residues. Germline V lookup: CDR1 ENHRY, CDR2 SYGVKD. As DNA, the CDR3 is TGTGCCATCACTTTGGGACGGGACTCTGGAAACACCATATATTTT. Translated, it gives CAITLGRDSGNTIYF.

The V and J genes are TRBV7-3 and TRBJ1-5; 8 nucleotides align to TRBD1. CDR1 and CDR2 (germline): SGHTA, FQGTGA. Losses at the gene ends were 1 base for V and 2 bases for J; bases not matched to a gene: 16. CDR3 length: 20 amino acids. For the CDR3, the DNA is TGTGCCAGCAGCTTAATAATATTTGGGTTGACAGGGGAGCGCAATCAGCCCCAGCATTTT. Its translation: CASSLIIFGLTGERNQPQHF.

About this clone: Other nucleotide sequences from this sample produce the same CDR3. The chain joins TRBV7-9 to TRBJ1-1; D remains ambiguous. CDR3 length: 13 residues. Germline lookup yields CDR1 SEHNR and CDR2 FQNEAQ (reference sequence). V lost 1 base and J lost 0, with 3 bases in between. For the CDR3, the DNA is TGTGCCAGCAGCTTAGTTTTGAACACTGAAGCTTTCTTT. As protein: CASSLVLNTEAFF.

The chain is built from TRBV29-1 and TRBJ2-7; 8 bases map to TRBD1. V lost 5 bases to trimming and J lost 2 bases; unmatched junction nucleotides: 8. Germline CDR1 is SQVTM and CDR2 is ANQGSEA. This CDR3 comprises 14 residues. The CDR3: CSVSPGQGPYEQYF. The CDR3, as DNA: TGCAGCGTTTCTCCCGGACAGGGTCCCTACGAGCAGTACTTC.

The chain is built from TRBV11-1 and TRBJ1-6, with D uncertain. The CDR3 is 15 residues long. V was shortened by 2 bases and J by 2 bases, with 7 bases between the two germline ends. Germline V gene sequence: CDR1 SGHAT, CDR2 FQDESV (reference sequence). The CDR3 nucleotides read TGTGCCAGCAGCTTAACGGGAGCCTATAATTCACCCCTCCACTTT. Protein product: CASSLTGAYNSPLHF.

V gene TRBV20-1 combines with J gene TRBJ2-3; D is unresolved. CDR1 is DFQATT, CDR2 SNEGSKA, per germline (reference sequence). The CDR3 totals 11 residues. Trimming removed 6 bases at V and 5 bases at J, with 9 bases between. This chain's CDR3 is CSASWGDTQYF. The CDR3 DNA follows: TGCAGTGCAAGTTGGGGAGATACGCAGTATTTT.

This sequence joins TRBV27 and TRBJ1-1; D unclear. The CDR3 is 14 amino acids. CDR1 and CDR2 (germline): MNHEY, SMNVEV (reference sequence). Trimming took 0 bases from V and 1 from J, leaving 6 bases between them. The CDR3 region is CASSLSRRNTEAFF. DNA of the CDR3: TGTGCCAGCAGTTTATCACGGCGGAACACTGAAGCTTTCTTT.

V and J are TRBV7-2 and TRBJ2-5; possible D gene TRBD2, 6 bases. V lost 5 bases to trimming and J lost 1 base, with 20 bases between them. Germline V lookup: CDR1 SGHTA, CDR2 FQGNSA. The CDR3 length is 17 residues. CDR3 in DNA: TGTGCCAGCAGCCTTAATCCCCCCCGGGAGCTCCAAGAGACCCAGTACTTC. Protein sequence: CASSLNPPRELQETQYF.

The CDR3 DNA reads as TGTGCCAGCAGTTCTGTGCGGATCACGAACACTGAAGCTTTCTTT. Translation: CASSSVRITNTEAFF. This sequence joins TRBV2 and TRBJ1-1; D call uncertain. Trimming pared 5 bases from V and 1 base from J, leaving 14 bases between. The CDR3 consists of 15 residues. Germline V gene lookup returns CDR1 SNHLY and CDR2 FYNNEI. Filled out from reference TRBV2 and TRBJ1-1, the complete variable domain reads EPEVTQTPSHQVTQMGQEVILRCVPISNHLYFYWYRQILGQKVEFLVSFYNNEISEKSEIFDDQFSVERPDGSNFTLKIRSTKLEDSAMYFCASSSVRITNTEAFFGQGTRLTVV.

The chain employs TRBV5-5 and TRBJ2-5; TRBD1 is a possible D gene (5 bases). Per the germline V gene, CDR1 is SGHKS and CDR2 is YYEKEE (reference sequence). The CDR3 runs to 14 residues. Trimming removed 0 bases at V and 5 bases at J, with 11 bases between. CDR3 in amino acids: CASSLGRGHETQYF. The CDR3 coding sequence is TGTGCCAGCAGCTTGGGTAGGGGCCACGAGACCCAGTACTTC. The full variable domain, rest sourced from reference TRBV5-5 and TRBJ2-5, is DAGVTQSPTHLIKTRGQQVTLRCSPISGHKSVSWYQQVLGQGPQFIFQYYEKEERGRGNFPDRFSARQFPNYSSELNVNALLLGDSALYLCASSLGRGHETQYFGPGTRLLVL.

The V call is TRBV7-9, the J call TRBJ1-2, with D unresolved. Trimming stripped 5 bases from V and 5 bases from J, with 9 bases between. Germline CDR1 is SEHNR and CDR2 is FQNEAQ (reference sequence). There are 12 residues in the CDR3. This CDR3 reads CASSRTAYGYTF. Written as DNA, the CDR3 is TGTGCCAGCAGCCGGACCGCGTATGGCTACACCTTC.

CDR3 nucleotide sequence: TGTGCCAGCAGCCGGGGGGGCTTGGGATCTAACTATGGCTACACCTTC. Translation gives CASSRGGLGSNYGYTF. The chain carries TRBV9 and TRBJ1-2; D perhaps matches TRBD1 (6 bases). Germline CDR1 reads SGDLS; CDR2 reads YYNGEE. The CDR3 is 16 amino acids. Between the trimmed V and J ends, which lost 4 bases and 0 bases, there was a span of 16 bases.

J is TRBJ2-1 and V is TRBV9, with a weak D call TRBD2 (6 bases). Germline V lookup: CDR1 SGDLS, CDR2 YYNGEE. Trimming left V 3 bases short and J 6 bases short, with 13 bases between. The CDR3 spans 14 residues. DNA of the CDR3: TGTGCCAGCAGCGGAACTAGCATTACCAATGAGCAGTTCTTC. Translated: CASSGTSITNEQFF.

V is TRBV6-5 and J is TRBJ1-1; tentative D call: TRBD1 (5 bases). The CDR3 length is 13 residues. V lost 7 bases, J lost 4 bases, and 13 bases lay in between. The germline V gene encodes CDR1 MNHEY and CDR2 SVGAGI. Here the CDR3 reads CASNNAGLTEAFF. CDR3 coding DNA: TGTGCCAGCAATAACGCGGGACTCACTGAAGCTTTCTTT.

In this sample, this clone turned up a few times. V is TRBV28 and J is TRBJ1-2; 7 bases align to TRBD1. V lost 6 bases to trimming and J lost 0 bases; unmatched junction nucleotides: 7. Looked up from germline, CDR1 is MDHEN and CDR2 is SYDVKM. CDR3 length: 15 amino acids. The CDR3 DNA is TGTGCCAGCAGCCCAACAGGGGCCGCTAACTATGGCTACACCTTC. It specifies CASSPTGAANYGYTF.

As DNA, the CDR3 is TGCGCCAGCAGCCCCGGACAGGCAACTAATGAAAAACTGTTTTTT. It codes for CASSPGQATNEKLFF. The chain joins TRBV5-1 to TRBJ1-4; 7 positions agree with TRBD1. With 4 bases clipped from V and 0 bases from J, the junction kept 3 bases outside the gene matches. From germline, CDR1 is SGHRS and CDR2 YFSETQ. This CDR3 has 15 amino acids.

This chain joins TRBV4-1 and TRBJ2-3, with TRBD1 identical over 7 bases. The CDR3 length is 17 residues. Germline V gene data show CDR1 as MGHRA and CDR2 as YSYEKL. The V gene end was trimmed by 6 bases and the J gene end by 2 bases; junction bases not matched to a gene: 14. Written as DNA, the CDR3 is TGCGCCAGCAGTCGTCCACCGGGACAGCCGTCCACAGATACGCAGTATTTT. Residues: CASSRPPGQPSTDTQYF.

The rearrangement uses TRBV15 and TRBJ2-5; 7 bases match TRBD1. This CDR3 region has 16 residues. Trimming cost V 0 bases and J 1 base; bases outside gene matches: 5. CDR1 and CDR2 from the germline V gene are LNHNV and YYDKDF (reference sequence). This CDR3 reads CATSRDRAGGQETQYF. CDR3 coding DNA: TGTGCCACCAGCAGAGATCGGGCAGGGGGCCAAGAGACCCAGTACTTC. The full variable domain, with the rest looked up from reference TRBV15 and TRBJ2-5, is DAMVIQNPRYQVTQFGKPVTLSCSQTLNHNVMYWYQQKSSQAPKLLFHYYDKDFNNEADTPDNFQSRRPNTSFCFLDIRSPGLGDTAMYLCATSRDRAGGQETQYFGPGTRLLVL.

The chain is built from TRBV6-2 or TRBV6-3 and TRBJ1-1, with D perhaps matching TRBD1 (6 bases). CDR3 length: 12 amino acids. Germline loops: CDR1 MNHEY, CDR2 SVGEGT. Trimming removed 5 bases at V and 6 bases at J, with 10 bases between. The CDR3 is CASSTGTSEAFF. DNA for the CDR3: TGTGCCAGCAGTACCGGGACATCTGAAGCTTTCTTT.

This clone appeared once. The chain uses TRBV29-1 and TRBJ2-2; D gene uncertain. This CDR3 contains 13 residues. With 4 bases removed from V and 0 bases from J, the gap between germline ends came to 6 bases. The germline V gene encodes CDR1 SQVTM and CDR2 ANQGSEA. The CDR3 loop is CSVGTSNTGELFF. CDR3 bases: TGCAGCGTTGGGACCTCGAACACCGGGGAGCTGTTTTTT.

The rearrangement uses TRBV6-2 or TRBV6-3 and TRBJ2-7; TRBD2 is a possible D gene (6 bases). Deletions cut 3 bases from V and 2 bases from J, with 17 bases between. Germline V gives CDR1 MNHEY, CDR2 SVGEGT. CDR3 length: 16 amino acids. The CDR3 protein is CASSYPIAERAYEQYF. The CDR3 bases are TGTGCCAGCAGTTATCCAATAGCGGAAAGAGCCTACGAGCAGTACTTC.

The chain uses TRBV9 and TRBJ1-6, with 7 nucleotides matching TRBD1. Germline V gene data show CDR1 as SGDLS and CDR2 as YYNGEE. V was pared by 2 bases and J by 11 bases, with 4 bases of the junction left unmatched. CDR3 length equals 13 residues. For the CDR3, the DNA is TGTGCCAGCAGCGTCGGGACAGACCCACCCCTCCACTTT. The encoded protein is CASSVGTDPPLHF.

The chain links TRBV5-1 to TRBJ1-4; tentatively, D is TRBD1 (5 bases). V was trimmed by 0 bases and J by 10 bases, leaving 16 bases between them. Per the germline V gene, CDR1 is SGHRS and CDR2 is YFSETQ. The CDR3 is 15 amino acids. The CDR3 nucleotides read TGCGCCAGCAGCTTGGAACGGTCGGATCAGGGAAAACTGTTTTTT. It is translated as CASSLERSDQGKLFF.